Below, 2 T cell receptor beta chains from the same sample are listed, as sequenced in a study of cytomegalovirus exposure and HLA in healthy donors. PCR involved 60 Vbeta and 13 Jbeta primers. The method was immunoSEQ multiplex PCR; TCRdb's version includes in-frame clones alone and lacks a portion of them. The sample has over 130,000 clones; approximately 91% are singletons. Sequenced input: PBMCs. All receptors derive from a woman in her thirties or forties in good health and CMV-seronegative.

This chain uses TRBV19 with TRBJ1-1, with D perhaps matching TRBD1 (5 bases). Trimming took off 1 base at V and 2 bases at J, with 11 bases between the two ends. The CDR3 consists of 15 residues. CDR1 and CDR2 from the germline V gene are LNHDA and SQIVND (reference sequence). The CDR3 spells CASSIGWGDNTEAFF. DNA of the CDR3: TGTGCCAGTAGTATAGGTTGGGGGGATAACACTGAAGCTTTCTTT.

For the CDR3, the DNA is TGTGCCAGCAGCCAAGTAAACGGGCAGGGAGGATCTGAAGCTTTCTTT. Translation gives CASSQVNGQGGSEAFF. The gene calls are TRBV4-2 and TRBJ1-1; D might be TRBD1 (5 bases). The ends were cut back, 1 base at V and 6 bases at J, with 18 bases in the middle. Germline assignment: CDR1 LGHNA and CDR2 YNFKEQ. The CDR3 totals 16 residues.